This is a list of T cell receptor beta chains from one sample in a study of T cell responses to AZD1222 COVID-19 vaccine. TCRdb's copy holds only in-frame clones and misses some; the assay was immunoSEQ multiplex PCR. This sample carries about 150,000 clones, roughly nine tenths of them seen once, and the ten largest clones take less than 3.5%. The sequencing used peripheral blood, collected on day 0 of AZD1222 vaccination. The receptors stem from an adult in good health. Both conserved end residues are part of each CDR3. Fields, in order: J gene, clone size, V gene, D gene, CDR3 DNA, CDR3 protein. The D gene is left open where the match is weak. A row's size may be missing; if present it is once, few, many or a size class.

TRBJ2-7,-,TRBV10-1,-,TGCGCCAGCAATGGGGGGAGCGCGGGGGAGCAGTACTTC,CASNGGSAGEQYF
TRBJ1-1,-,TRBV7-9,TRBD1,TGTGCCAGCAGCCGCGGACAGGGAAGGACCACTGAAGCTTTCTTT,CASSRGQGRTTEAFF
TRBJ1-1,-,TRBV20-1,-,TGCAGTGCTAGTGAACGATCCTTGGGGAGCACTGAAGCTTTCTTT,CSASERSLGSTEAFF
TRBJ2-5,-,TRBV19,TRBD1,TGTGCCAGTAGTATAGTGGGACAGCAAGAGACCCAGTACTTC,CASSIVGQQETQYF
TRBJ1-3,-,TRBV3-1/TRBV3-2,-,TGTGCCAGCAGGCTGGGGGGCTCGGGAAACACCATATATTTT,CASRLGGSGNTIYF
TRBJ2-1,-,TRBV2,-,TGTGCCAGCAGTGAAGCGGTTTGGGAGCAGTTCTTC,CASSEAVWEQFF
TRBJ2-3,-,TRBV14,TRBD2,TGTGCCAGCAGCCCACCTTTGGGGGGGTTTAGCACAGATACGCAGTATTTT,CASSPPLGGFSTDTQYF
TRBJ2-5,-,TRBV12-3/TRBV12-4,-,TGTGCCAGCAGTTTATCTATCCGACAGACCCAGTACTTC,CASSLSIRQTQYF
TRBJ2-5,-,TRBV9,-,TGTGCCAGCAGCGAGAGGCATAGGGACGTTCGAGAGACCCAGTACTTC,CASSERHRDVRETQYF
TRBJ2-7,-,TRBV11-2,-,TGTGCCAGCAGGAAGACAGTGGGTGGCGAGCAGTACTTC,CASRKTVGGEQYF
TRBJ1-3,-,TRBV2,-,TGTGCCAGCAGTGAGTTCTTCGGGACGGTCTCTGGAAACACCATATATTTT,CASSEFFGTVSGNTIYF
TRBJ1-3,-,TRBV11-2,-,TGTGCCAGCAGCTTCACCCAAGGCACAGGGATCTCTGGAAACACCATATATTTT,CASSFTQGTGISGNTIYF
TRBJ2-7,-,TRBV28,TRBD1,TGTGCCAGCAGTTTAGCGGACAGGGGGTACGAGCAGTACTTC,CASSLADRGYEQYF
TRBJ2-7,-,TRBV5-1,-,TGCGCCAGCAGCTTGACGGGGAACTACGAGCAGTACTTC,CASSLTGNYEQYF
TRBJ2-7,-,TRBV19,TRBD1,TGTGCCAGTAGTGCCTCGACAGGGAACGAGCAGTACTTC,CASSASTGNEQYF
TRBJ1-4,-,TRBV5-1,-,TGCGCCAGCAGCTTGTCGACGACAACTAATGAAAAACTGTTTTTT,CASSLSTTTNEKLFF
TRBJ2-1,-,TRBV2,-,TGTGCCAGCACCACCGGGGGCCCCGGCGAGCAGTTCTTC,CASTTGGPGEQFF
TRBJ1-1,-,TRBV5-1,TRBD1,TGCGCCAGCAGCTCCAGGACAGGCGACGGCACTGAAGCTTTCTTT,CASSSRTGDGTEAFF
TRBJ2-6,-,TRBV5-1,-,TGCGCCAGCAGCTTGATATCTTACTCTGGGGCCAACGTCCTGACTTTC,CASSLISYSGANVLTF
TRBJ2-5,-,TRBV6-2/TRBV6-3,-,TGTGCCAGCAGTTACGGGCCCGCCAAAGGAGAGACCCAGTACTTC,CASSYGPAKGETQYF
TRBJ2-6,few,TRBV10-3,-,TGTGCCATCAGTGAGGGGGCGAACGGGGCCAACGTCCTGACTTTC,CAISEGANGANVLTF
TRBJ1-2,-,TRBV27,-,TGTGCCAGCAGCCGGGGAGAGGACTATGGCTACACCTTC,CASSRGEDYGYTF
TRBJ2-3,-,TRBV19,TRBD2,TGTGCCAGTAGTGAAGTAAGAGCGGGGGATACGCAGTATTTT,CASSEVRAGDTQYF
TRBJ1-1,-,TRBV18,-,TGTGCCAGCTCACCACCGATCGCGAACACTGAAGCTTTCTTT,CASSPPIANTEAFF
TRBJ1-2,-,TRBV28,-,TGTGCCAGCAGTTTGAGGCAGGGAGGAGGCTACACCTTC,CASSLRQGGGYTF
TRBJ1-1,-,TRBV7-8,-,TGTGCCAGCAGCCGAGGACATATTCCGCCTAATACGAACACTGAAGCTTTCTTT,CASSRGHIPPNTNTEAFF
TRBJ1-6,-,TRBV9,-,TGTGCCAGCAGCGTAGGGACCTCTAGGGCATCACCCCTCCACTTT,CASSVGTSRASPLHF
TRBJ1-2,once,TRBV12-3/TRBV12-4,-,TGTGCCAGCAGTTTAGCAAGGGTCGGCTACACCTTC,CASSLARVGYTF
TRBJ2-3,-,TRBV7-7,-,TGTGCCAGCAGCAGACAGGCCTCTTCCACAGATACGCAGTATTTT,CASSRQASSTDTQYF
TRBJ1-2,once,TRBV27,-,TGTGCCAGCAACCCCCAGCCAGGGCGCACTAACTATGGCTACACCTTC,CASNPQPGRTNYGYTF
TRBJ1-4,-,TRBV5-1,-,TGCGCCAGCAGCCGGGGGAACCTGAATGAAAAACTGTTTTTT,CASSRGNLNEKLFF
TRBJ2-3,-,TRBV7-9,-,TGTGCCAGCAGCTTAATGGTAGCGACAGATACGCAGTATTTT,CASSLMVATDTQYF
TRBJ1-4,-,TRBV28,TRBD1,TGTGCCAGCAGTATCGCCGGGACAGGGAGCGAAAAACTGTTTTTT,CASSIAGTGSEKLFF
TRBJ1-2,-,TRBV19,TRBD1,TGTGCCAGTAGTGTGGGACAGGGAAACTATGGCTACACCTTC,CASSVGQGNYGYTF
TRBJ1-4,-,TRBV19,-,TGTGCCGAGACGGAGGATGCAACTAATGAAAAACTGTTTTTT,CAETEDATNEKLFF